The rows below give T cell receptor beta chains drawn from one sample of a study of CD8 T cells in ankylosing spondylitis. TCRdb re-analysed the 5' RACE reads in MiXCR, keeping a single row per CDR3 protein. The sample has some 240,000 distinct CDR3 sequences; about 9.1% are singletons. The sample comprised blood, either unsorted or a sorted T cell fraction (not recorded which). All receptors come from a male donor with ankylosing spondylitis or in good health (not recorded which). CDR3s include the opening cysteine and the closing phenylalanine or tryptophan. The D gene is left open where the match is weak. Expanded clones get a size class; other rows say once, few or many, or leave the size out.

j_call: TRBJ1-1; v_call: TRBV27; d_call: -; clone_size: few; cdr3_aa: CASSFRALLSNTEAFF; cdr3_nt: TGTGCCAGCAGTTTCCGGGCACTCCTCAGTAACACTGAAGCTTTCTTT
j_call: TRBJ2-7; v_call: TRBV12-3/TRBV12-4; d_call: -; clone_size: few; cdr3_aa: CASQGSSYEQYF; cdr3_nt: TGTGCCAGCCAGGGGTCGTCCTACGAGCAGTACTTC
j_call: TRBJ2-7; v_call: TRBV18; d_call: -; clone_size: many; cdr3_aa: CASSQAGSSYEQYF; cdr3_nt: TGTGCCAGCTCACAGGCCGGGAGCTCCTACGAGCAGTACTTC
j_call: TRBJ2-7; v_call: TRBV18; d_call: -; clone_size: many; cdr3_aa: CASSPSGAYEQYF; cdr3_nt: TGTGCCAGCAGTCCCTCAGGGGCCTACGAGCAGTACTTC
j_call: TRBJ2-7; v_call: TRBV15; d_call: -; clone_size: -; cdr3_aa: CATSRFGGRGPNYEQYF; cdr3_nt: TGTGCCACCAGCAGATTCGGGGGAAGGGGACCAAACTACGAGCAGTACTTC
j_call: TRBJ2-3; v_call: TRBV20-1; d_call: -; clone_size: -; cdr3_aa: CSARVQTADTQYF; cdr3_nt: TGCAGTGCTAGAGTCCAAACCGCAGATACGCAGTATTTT
j_call: TRBJ1-1; v_call: TRBV5-1; d_call: TRBD1; clone_size: -; cdr3_aa: CASSFRQGAEAFF; cdr3_nt: TGCGCCAGCAGCTTCCGACAGGGTGCTGAAGCTTTCTTT
j_call: TRBJ2-1; v_call: TRBV4-3; d_call: TRBD2; clone_size: many; cdr3_aa: CASSRLRGGNNEQFF; cdr3_nt: TGCGCCAGCAGCCGCCTCCGGGGGGGCAACAATGAGCAGTTCTTC
j_call: TRBJ2-3; v_call: TRBV29-1; d_call: TRBD2; clone_size: many; cdr3_aa: CSALSGKTDTQYF; cdr3_nt: TGCAGCGCCTTGAGCGGGAAGACGGATACGCAGTATTTT
j_call: TRBJ2-7; v_call: TRBV5-1; d_call: -; clone_size: many; cdr3_aa: CASSLGGGYEQYF; cdr3_nt: TGCGCCAGCAGCCTCGGAGGAGGGTACGAGCAGTACTTC
j_call: TRBJ2-3; v_call: TRBV11-2; d_call: TRBD2; clone_size: -; cdr3_aa: CASSLEGLAGGLTDTQYF; cdr3_nt: TGTGCCAGCAGCTTAGAGGGACTAGCGGGAGGGCTCACAGATACGCAGTATTTT
j_call: TRBJ2-3; v_call: TRBV20-1; d_call: TRBD2; clone_size: few; cdr3_aa: CSVGGRLDTQYF; cdr3_nt: TGCAGCGTCGGGGGGAGATTGGATACGCAGTATTTT
j_call: TRBJ2-3; v_call: TRBV9; d_call: TRBD1; clone_size: many; cdr3_aa: CASADRGNADTQYF; cdr3_nt: TGTGCCAGCGCAGACAGGGGGAACGCAGATACGCAGTATTTT
j_call: TRBJ2-1; v_call: TRBV5-1; d_call: -; clone_size: -; cdr3_aa: CASSLAGGRMNEQFF; cdr3_nt: TGCGCCAGCAGCTTGGCTGGGGGGAGGATGAATGAGCAGTTCTTC
j_call: TRBJ1-3; v_call: TRBV15; d_call: TRBD1; clone_size: many; cdr3_aa: CATSRGQVSGNTIYF; cdr3_nt: TGTGCCACCAGCAGGGGACAGGTCTCTGGAAACACCATATATTTT
j_call: TRBJ2-7; v_call: TRBV20-1; d_call: -; clone_size: many; cdr3_aa: CSARTTAYEQYF; cdr3_nt: TGCAGTGCTAGAACCACCGCCTACGAGCAGTACTTC
j_call: TRBJ1-1; v_call: TRBV19; d_call: -; clone_size: many; cdr3_aa: CASSKNGGGLGNTEAFF; cdr3_nt: TGTGCCAGTAGTAAGAATGGCGGGGGCTTAGGGAACACTGAAGCTTTCTTT
j_call: TRBJ2-7; v_call: TRBV4-2; d_call: TRBD2; clone_size: few; cdr3_aa: CASSQDGAGDEQYF; cdr3_nt: TGTGCCAGCAGCCAAGATGGAGCGGGGGACGAGCAGTACTTC
j_call: TRBJ1-1; v_call: TRBV5-1; d_call: -; clone_size: many; cdr3_aa: CASSPDSGMNTEAFF; cdr3_nt: TGCGCCAGCAGCCCGGACAGTGGGATGAACACTGAAGCTTTCTTT
j_call: TRBJ2-7; v_call: TRBV12-3/TRBV12-4; d_call: -; clone_size: many; cdr3_aa: CASSLSRWREQYF; cdr3_nt: TGTGCCAGCAGCCTCAGTCGTTGGCGCGAGCAGTACTTC
j_call: TRBJ2-2; v_call: TRBV5-6; d_call: -; clone_size: many; cdr3_aa: CASSRNRGQNTGELFF; cdr3_nt: TGTGCCAGCAGCCGGAATAGGGGACAAAACACCGGGGAGCTGTTTTTT
j_call: TRBJ2-3; v_call: TRBV20-1; d_call: -; clone_size: many; cdr3_aa: CSAPSSVDTQYF; cdr3_nt: TGCAGTGCTCCGTCTAGCGTAGATACGCAGTATTTT
j_call: TRBJ1-2; v_call: TRBV3-1; d_call: TRBD1; clone_size: few; cdr3_aa: CASTLLSGGSGYTF; cdr3_nt: TGTGCCAGCACGCTTCTTTCAGGGGGCTCTGGCTACACCTTC
j_call: TRBJ2-3; v_call: TRBV10-3; d_call: TRBD1; clone_size: many; cdr3_aa: CAISDSQGDGASDTQYF; cdr3_nt: TGTGCCATCAGTGACTCCCAGGGGGACGGTGCGTCAGATACGCAGTATTTT
j_call: TRBJ2-7; v_call: TRBV12-3/TRBV12-4; d_call: -; clone_size: -; cdr3_aa: CASSFQGRAEQYF; cdr3_nt: TGTGCCAGCAGTTTCCAGGGGAGGGCCGAGCAGTACTTC
j_call: TRBJ2-5; v_call: TRBV7-2; d_call: TRBD1; clone_size: -; cdr3_aa: CASSRDRAQETQYF; cdr3_nt: TGTGCCAGCAGCCGCGACAGGGCCCAAGAGACCCAGTACTTC
j_call: TRBJ1-4; v_call: TRBV20-1; d_call: -; clone_size: many; cdr3_aa: CSASRVGEKLFF; cdr3_nt: TGCAGTGCTTCAAGGGTGGGTGAAAAACTGTTTTTT
j_call: TRBJ2-1; v_call: TRBV15; d_call: -; clone_size: many; cdr3_aa: CATSRPNAGARFFF; cdr3_nt: TGTGCCACCAGCAGACCCAACGCGGGGGCCAGGTTCTTCTTC
j_call: TRBJ1-3; v_call: TRBV30; d_call: -; clone_size: -; cdr3_aa: CAWSILSGNTIYF; cdr3_nt: TGTGCCTGGAGTATTCTCTCTGGAAACACCATATATTTT
j_call: TRBJ1-5; v_call: TRBV10-3; d_call: -; clone_size: many; cdr3_aa: CAISESKGNQPQHF; cdr3_nt: TGTGCCATCAGTGAGTCGAAGGGGAATCAGCCCCAGCATTTT
j_call: TRBJ1-2; v_call: TRBV15; d_call: -; clone_size: many; cdr3_aa: CATSRDEGPFYGYTF; cdr3_nt: TGTGCCACCAGCAGAGATGAGGGTCCCTTTTACGGCTACACCTTC
j_call: TRBJ2-7; v_call: TRBV11-2; d_call: -; clone_size: many; cdr3_aa: CASSPSGNYEQYF; cdr3_nt: TGTGCCAGCAGCCCATCAGGGAATTACGAGCAGTACTTC
j_call: TRBJ2-1; v_call: TRBV20-1; d_call: -; clone_size: many; cdr3_aa: CSASRDGSYNEQFF; cdr3_nt: TGCAGTGCCAGTCGCGACGGCTCTTACAATGAGCAGTTCTTC
j_call: TRBJ1-1; v_call: TRBV20-1; d_call: -; clone_size: many; cdr3_aa: CSARAGGTTEAFF; cdr3_nt: TGCAGTGCTAGAGCTGGGGGGACCACTGAAGCTTTCTTT
j_call: TRBJ1-2; v_call: TRBV3-1; d_call: -; clone_size: many; cdr3_aa: CASSQRGANGYTF; cdr3_nt: TGTGCCAGCAGCCAACGGGGCGCAAATGGCTACACCTTC
j_call: TRBJ2-1; v_call: TRBV29-1; d_call: TRBD2; clone_size: many; cdr3_aa: CSTGLAGALGEQFF; cdr3_nt: TGCAGCACCGGACTAGCGGGAGCCCTAGGTGAGCAGTTCTTC
j_call: TRBJ1-2; v_call: TRBV3-1; d_call: -; clone_size: many; cdr3_aa: CASSFRNYGYTF; cdr3_nt: TGTGCCAGCAGTTTTAGGAACTATGGCTACACCTTC
j_call: TRBJ1-1; v_call: TRBV2; d_call: -; clone_size: many; cdr3_aa: CATTPQRTPEAFF; cdr3_nt: TGTGCCACAACCCCCCAGCGCACACCTGAAGCTTTCTTT
j_call: TRBJ1-4; v_call: TRBV9; d_call: TRBD1; clone_size: -; cdr3_aa: CASSAKTGGSEKLFF; cdr3_nt: TGTGCCAGCAGCGCAAAGACAGGGGGCTCGGAAAAACTGTTTTTT
j_call: TRBJ2-3; v_call: TRBV11-2; d_call: TRBD2; clone_size: many; cdr3_aa: CASSLEGGILSTDTQYF; cdr3_nt: TGTGCCAGCAGCTTAGAGGGGGGGATCCTTAGCACAGATACGCAGTATTTT
j_call: TRBJ1-6; v_call: TRBV5-1; d_call: TRBD1; clone_size: many; cdr3_aa: CASSLGDSSSYNSPLHF; cdr3_nt: TGCGCCAGCAGCTTGGGGGACAGTAGCTCCTATAATTCACCCCTCCACTTT
j_call: TRBJ1-1; v_call: TRBV4-3; d_call: -; clone_size: few; cdr3_aa: CASSQDSGPNTEAFF; cdr3_nt: TGCGCCAGCAGCCAAGATTCGGGGCCCAACACTGAAGCTTTCTTT